Listed below are T cell receptor beta chains from one sample, sequenced in a study of blood T cell repertoires in COVID-19. Profiling relied on immunoSEQ multiplex PCR, and the TCRdb table lists in-frame clones only, not all of them. The profile covers a few hundred thousand clones, with about 91% appearing a single time and under 3% taken by the ten largest. The sequencing input was peripheral blood. These receptors originate from a person between 18 and 35 years old with COVID-19, enrolled during active disease. The CDR3 runs from the conserved cysteine through the conserved F or W. The order of the fields is CDR3 length, D gene, V gene, CDR3 protein. The D gene is left open where the match is weak.

>12|-|TRBV2
CASRPDSSQAFF
>14|TRBD1|TRBV6-2/TRBV6-3
CASSSGQGRQPQHF
>12|-|TRBV19
CASTYSNQPQHF
>15|-|TRBV27
CASSGDFVNYNEQFF
>15|TRBD2|TRBV19
CASSMRAGGTYEQYF
>16|TRBD1|TRBV14
CASSQDRRQGTYGYTF
>15|TRBD2|TRBV5-1
CASSESGRPYNEQFF
>17|TRBD1|TRBV27
CASSLVGYRGLTDEQYF
>14|-|TRBV19
CASSIPTTNEKLFF
>16|-|TRBV7-9
CASSLEVSVSTGELFF
>16|-|TRBV3-1/TRBV3-2
CASSQEKRSSTDTQYF
>16|TRBD1|TRBV28
CASSDPGQKITGELFF
>15|TRBD1|TRBV2
CASSESGTGFSPLHF
>13|TRBD1|TRBV6-5
CASRGQSNQPQHF
>18|-|TRBV4-2
CASSQEVFGAGLNTEAFF
>15|-|TRBV11-3
CASSPGVRVTGELFF
>13|-|TRBV7-6
CASSSLKNTEAFF
>15|-|TRBV6-5
CASSLTGLMNTEAFF
>14|-|TRBV5-6
CAPGASLTNEKLFF
>16|TRBD1|TRBV10-3
CAISERGGMNTGELFF
>13|-|TRBV12-3/TRBV12-4
CASQSQGYNEQFF
>13|-|TRBV28
CASTGGGVGGYTF
>16|TRBD2|TRBV28
CASSLVSGSFTGELFF
>13|-|TRBV19
CASSIGGVTEAFF
>16|TRBD2|TRBV7-2
CASSLSLAGGYNEQFF
>12|-|TRBV4-1
CASSQEGGKLFF
>17|TRBD2|TRBV9
CASSGAEGLAGGGEQFF
>12|TRBD1|TRBV30
CAWDRDSYGYTF
>16|-|TRBV7-2
CASSLRAGSSYNEQFF
>12|-|TRBV24-1
CATSDYRQKLFF
>14|-|TRBV19
CASSEQGYTDTQYF
>15|TRBD1|TRBV3-1/TRBV3-2
CASSPGTGGSGALHF
>16|TRBD1|TRBV5-1
CASSLDRVGANEKLFF
>13|-|TRBV2
CASSERGTNEQFF
>17|-|TRBV24-1
CATSDGTRGLIEETQYF
>13|TRBD2|TRBV7-2
CASSPGTSPTQYF
>13|TRBD1|TRBV28
CASSKGGTNEQFF
>14|TRBD2|TRBV5-4
CASSSGLAEYEQYF
>13|-|TRBV6-5
CASGAPVGNTQYF
>14|-|TRBV27
CASSLSGTRTEAFF
>13|-|TRBV6-6
CASTRFANEKLFF
>14|-|TRBV3-1/TRBV3-2
CASSARTDTYEQYF
>14|-|TRBV6-6
CASKDDSLNTEAFF
>17|TRBD1|TRBV27
CASRSMTGGYSNQPQHF
>15|TRBD1|TRBV7-7
CASSLEAGGHYEQYF
>13|TRBD2|TRBV25-1
CASLGGRDNEQFF
>14|-|TRBV18
CASSPRAGPGEQYF
>16|TRBD2|TRBV7-6
CASSLESGRAAETQYF
>16|TRBD2|TRBV4-2
CASSQDLTLAELEQYF